This TCR beta chain was captured by sequencing in a study of blood T cell repertoires in COVID-19. On the study more broadly: Sites in the United States, Italy and Spain provided acute and convalescent COVID-19 samples. The analysed material was cDNA or gDNA that came from T cells, B-cell-depleted T cells, or PBMCs.

In the authors' methods: Reference gene primers were amplified, and this amplification served to estimate nucleated cell counts. Measured with immunoSEQ multiplex PCR; TCRdb has only the in-frame clones, and not every one. The DNA gave D and trimming, while V, J and clone size come from that table. The sample lists 100,000 or so clones; more than 90% were seen once. The sequenced sample consisted of peripheral blood. This receptor was taken from a human donor with active COVID-19. The donor label of this sample is uncertain.

The CDR3 spells CASSLPRDSTPGTIYF. As DNA, the CDR3 is TGTGCCAGCAGCTTACCTCGGGACAGCACCCCGGGCACCATATATTTT. V gene TRBV11-2 combines with J gene TRBJ1-3, with 7 bases lining up with TRBD1. Trimming took 2 bases from V and 9 from J; bases not matched to a gene: 13. This CDR3 comprises 16 residues. In germline, CDR1 is SGHAT, CDR2 FQNNGV.